Below, 24 T cell receptor beta chains from the same sample are listed, as sequenced in a study of graft-versus-host responses after intestinal transplantation. Data came from immunoSEQ multiplex PCR; TCRdb stores just in-frame clones and leaves some out. The table lists over 75,000 clones, 80% to 90% of them singletons. No antigen has been assigned to these receptors. The sequenced sample was unstimulated CD8+ T cells sorted from spleen or lymph node cells, obtained before transplant. The receptor source for this set is a human donor who was the organ donor for an intestinal transplant.

This clone occurred once. The chain joins TRBV6-5 to TRBJ2-2; D unclear. The germline V gene has CDR1 MNHEY and CDR2 SVGAGI. There are 13 residues in the CDR3. V lost 6 bases and J 3 bases, leaving 8 bases between the germline ends. The CDR3 loop is CASSLSYTGELFF. The DNA of the CDR3 is TGTGCCAGCAGCTTATCATACACCGGGGAGCTGTTTTTT.

The chain combines TRBV19 with TRBJ1-1; D remains unclear. In germline, CDR1 is LNHDA, CDR2 SQIVND (reference sequence). The V end was cut by 3 bases, the J end by 4 bases, with 12 bases between. The CDR3 runs 14 residues. The DNA of the CDR3 is TGTGCCAGTAGTATGATGAAGGTGGGCACTGAAGCTTTCTTT. It is translated as CASSMMKVGTEAFF.

The gene calls are TRBV5-4 and TRBJ2-1, with 7 bases lining up with TRBD1. Looked up from germline, CDR1 is SGHNT and CDR2 is YYREEE (reference sequence). The V and J ends lost 3 bases and 7 bases, in that order; junction bases with no gene match: 7. The CDR3 has 14 residues. The CDR3, as DNA: TGTGCCAGCAGCTCCACCAGGGGGTGGAATGAGCAGTTCTTC. Translating it yields CASSSTRGWNEQFF.

The chain recombines TRBV28 with TRBJ2-5; D may match TRBD1 or TRBD2 (5 bases each). This CDR3 contains 13 residues. Trimming took 0 bases from V and 3 from J, leaving 5 bases between them. Germline CDR1 MDHEN, CDR2 SYDVKM. The CDR3, as DNA: TGTGCCAGCAGTTTATGGGGGGAAGAGACCCAGTACTTC. Amino acid sequence: CASSLWGEETQYF.

V and J are TRBV7-9 and TRBJ1-4; a weak D match, TRBD1 (5 bases). CDR3 length: 16 residues. V lost 4 bases and J 7 bases, leaving 19 bases between the germline ends. Germline V CDR1 and CDR2: SEHNR, FQNEAQ (reference sequence). CDR3 DNA: TGTGCCAGCAGCTCAACGTGGGGCACCTCTAGTGAAAAACTGTTTTTT. Protein product: CASSSTWGTSSEKLFF.

The V and J genes are TRBV5-1 and TRBJ2-7; no clear D gene. The CDR3 loop spans 14 amino acids. Per germline, CDR1 SGHRS and CDR2 YFSETQ. V was cut by 0 bases and J by 6 bases, with 13 bases left in between. The CDR3 protein is CASSLDRALSEQYF. As DNA, the CDR3 is TGCGCCAGCAGCTTGGATAGGGCCCTAAGCGAGCAGTACTTC.

CDR3 bases: TGTGCCAGGTCACGGACAGGGGGGGATGAGCAGTTCTTC. The encoded protein is CARSRTGGDEQFF. The genes are TRBV6-1 and TRBJ2-1; 10 nucleotides line up with TRBD1. Losses at the gene ends were 9 bases for V and 8 bases for J; bases not matched to a gene: 7. Per germline, CDR1 MNHNS and CDR2 SASEGT. This CDR3 has 13 amino acids.

This rearrangement joins TRBV5-1 to TRBJ2-2; D gene uncertain. CDR1 SGHRS and CDR2 YFSETQ come from the germline V gene. The germline V and J ends were trimmed by 4 bases and 5 bases, with 21 bases remaining between them. The CDR3 spans 17 residues. The CDR3: CASSPIADGSLTGELFF. Here the CDR3 DNA reads TGCGCCAGCAGCCCTATCGCCGACGGGTCGCTTACCGGGGAGCTGTTTTTT.

This sequence joins TRBV4-1 and TRBJ1-1, with D uncertain. Trimming removed 1 base at V and 7 bases at J, with 13 bases between. The CDR3 has 14 residues. Germline CDR1 MGHRA, CDR2 YSYEKL. The CDR3 region has the DNA TGCGCCAGCAGCCAAGGGGCAGACATCGGTGAAGCTTTCTTT. As protein: CASSQGADIGEAFF.

This clone showed up just a few times. The V and J genes are TRBV6-6 and TRBJ1-3; D is unresolved. The V end lost 7 bases, the J end lost 0 bases, and 4 bases lay between the germline ends. The CDR3 sequence is 12 residues long. Germline values: CDR1 MNHNY, CDR2 SVGAGI (reference sequence). CDR3 protein: CASTLSGNTIYF. CDR3 in DNA: TGTGCCAGCACACTCTCTGGAAACACCATATATTTT.

V and J are TRBV6-1 and TRBJ2-7; D uncertain. The germline CDR1 and CDR2 sequences are MNHNS and SASEGT. The length of the CDR3 is 17 residues. V lost 0 bases, J lost 2 bases, and 17 bases lay in between. This CDR3 reads CASSEAVALIVTYEQYF. Written as DNA, the CDR3 is TGTGCCAGCAGTGAAGCGGTGGCGCTAATAGTCACCTACGAGCAGTACTTC.

The chain is built from TRBV11-2 and TRBJ2-7; no definite D call. The V end lost 4 bases, the J end lost 0 bases, and 4 bases lay between the germline ends. Germline assignment: CDR1 SGHAT and CDR2 FQNNGV. The CDR3 consists of 12 residues. This chain's CDR3 is CASSSDSYEQYF. The CDR3 DNA follows: TGTGCCAGCAGCTCAGACTCCTACGAGCAGTACTTC.

The chain uses TRBV7-9 and TRBJ2-7; D is unresolved. The V end was cut by 4 bases, the J end by 2 bases, with 21 bases between. The germline V gene encodes CDR1 SEHNR and CDR2 FQNEAQ (reference sequence). The CDR3 has 17 amino acids. The CDR3 nucleotides are TGTGCCAGCAGCTCCCCCCGCGTGGGGTCTCTGACCTACGAGCAGTACTTC. Residues: CASSSPRVGSLTYEQYF. The full variable domain, its missing parts supplied by reference TRBV7-9 and TRBJ2-7, is DTGVSQNPRHKITKRGQNVTFRCDPISEHNRLYWYRQTLGQGPEFLTYFQNEAQLEKSRLLSDRFSAERPKGSFSTLEIQRTEQGDSAMYLCASSSPRVGSLTYEQYFGPGTRLTVT.

The genes are TRBV7-6 and TRBJ2-6; maybe TRBD1 (5 bases). The CDR3 extends over 16 amino acids. CDR1 is SGHVS and CDR2 is FNYEAQ in the germline V gene. The V end lost 5 bases, the J end lost 0 bases, and 11 bases lay between the germline ends. CDR3 sequence (DNA): TGTGCCAGCAGCCCCGTAGGGGACTCTGGGGCCAACGTCCTGACTTTC. This sequence encodes CASSPVGDSGANVLTF.

This clone showed up just a few times. The V and J genes are TRBV28 and TRBJ2-7, with D perhaps matching TRBD1 (5 bases). Germline-derived CDR1 and CDR2 are MDHEN and SYDVKM. V was pared by 6 bases and J by 5 bases, with 20 bases between. The CDR3 totals 15 residues. The chain's CDR3 is CASSRSPTEWNEQYF. The CDR3 coding sequence is TGTGCCAGCAGCCGCTCCCCGACAGAATGGAACGAGCAGTACTTC.

The chain recombines TRBV11-2 with TRBJ1-1; the D gene is possibly TRBD1 (5 bases). The V end was cut by 1 base, the J end by 4 bases, with 13 bases between. The CDR3 length is 15 residues. The germline V gene has CDR1 SGHAT and CDR2 FQNNGV. For the CDR3, the DNA is TGTGCCAGCAGCTTAGGAAGAGTGGGGCTCACTGAAGCTTTCTTT. This sequence encodes CASSLGRVGLTEAFF.

The J gene is TRBJ2-5, the V gene TRBV19; 7 bases align to TRBD1. The last part of the DNA fits TRBJ2-7 better; the J call may be wrong. Germline V gene data show CDR1 as LNHDA and CDR2 as SQIVND (reference sequence). The CDR3 has 14 amino acids. The CDR3 sequence is CASSASRGNYEQYF. The CDR3 coding sequence is TGTGCCAGTAGTGCCTCCAGGGGGAACTACGAGCAGTACTTC.

This clone came up a few times. V and J are TRBV7-9 and TRBJ1-6; 7 positions agree with TRBD1. Looked up from germline, CDR1 is SEHNR and CDR2 is FQNEAQ (reference sequence). The V segment lost 5 bases and the J segment 10 bases; nucleotides outside the gene matches: 8. This CDR3 contains 14 residues. The CDR3 loop is CASSQTGYDSPLHF. CDR3 nucleotides: TGTGCCAGCAGCCAGACAGGGTACGACTCACCCCTCCACTTT.

The rearrangement joins TRBV9 to TRBJ1-4, with D unresolved. V lost 4 bases to trimming and J lost 0 bases, with 7 bases between them. The CDR3 spans 14 residues. Germline V gives CDR1 SGDLS, CDR2 YYNGEE. CDR3 sequence reads: CASSRTATNEKLFF. CDR3 nucleotides: TGTGCCAGCAGCAGGACGGCAACTAATGAAAAACTGTTTTTT.

The gene calls are TRBV5-1 and TRBJ1-1, with D perhaps TRBD1 (6 bases). Trimming removed 0 bases at V and 0 bases at J, with 21 bases between. CDR3 size: 19 residues. Germline CDR1 is SGHRS and CDR2 is YFSETQ. DNA for the CDR3: TGCGCCAGCAGCTTGGCGGACAGTCCGCTATCTATAATGAACACTGAAGCTTTCTTT. Translating it yields CASSLADSPLSIMNTEAFF.

This chain connects TRBV4-2 to TRBJ1-1, with D possibly matching TRBD1 (5 bases). Between the trimmed V and J ends, which lost 3 bases and 0 bases, there was a span of 11 bases. Per the germline V gene, CDR1 is LGHNA and CDR2 is YNFKEQ. This CDR3 has 15 residues. The CDR3 DNA sequence: TGTGCCAGCAGCCAGGGGGACCTACTGAACACTGAAGCTTTCTTT. Protein sequence: CASSQGDLLNTEAFF.

The chain links TRBV19 to TRBJ1-2, with 12 bases matching TRBD1. The CDR3 is 16 residues long. Germline V lookup: CDR1 LNHDA, CDR2 SQIVND (reference sequence). The trim removed 8 bases at V and 4 bases at J, leaving 11 bases unmatched. The CDR3 DNA sequence: TGTGCCAGTCAGCCGGGACAGGGGGCGATTTTCTATGGCTACACCTTC. Translation gives CASQPGQGAIFYGYTF.

The chain employs TRBV5-1 and TRBJ2-1, with 12 bases lining up with TRBD2. Trimming took 2 bases from V and 4 from J; bases not matched to a gene: 4. The CDR3 extends over 16 amino acids. Germline CDR1 is SGHRS and CDR2 is YFSETQ. For the CDR3, the DNA is TGCGCCAGCAGCTTACAAGGACTAGCGGGGTACAATGAGCAGTTCTTC. Protein product: CASSLQGLAGYNEQFF.

The DNA for the CDR3 is TGTGCCAGCAGCCCTCTCCTAGCGGGGCCCACAGATACGCAGTATTTT. Translating gives CASSPLLAGPTDTQYF. V is TRBV7-7 and J is TRBJ2-3; 9 nucleotides match TRBD2. Germline loops: CDR1 SSHAT, CDR2 FNYEAQ (reference sequence). V lost 5 bases, J lost 2 bases, and 8 bases stayed unmatched. This CDR3 spans 16 amino acids.